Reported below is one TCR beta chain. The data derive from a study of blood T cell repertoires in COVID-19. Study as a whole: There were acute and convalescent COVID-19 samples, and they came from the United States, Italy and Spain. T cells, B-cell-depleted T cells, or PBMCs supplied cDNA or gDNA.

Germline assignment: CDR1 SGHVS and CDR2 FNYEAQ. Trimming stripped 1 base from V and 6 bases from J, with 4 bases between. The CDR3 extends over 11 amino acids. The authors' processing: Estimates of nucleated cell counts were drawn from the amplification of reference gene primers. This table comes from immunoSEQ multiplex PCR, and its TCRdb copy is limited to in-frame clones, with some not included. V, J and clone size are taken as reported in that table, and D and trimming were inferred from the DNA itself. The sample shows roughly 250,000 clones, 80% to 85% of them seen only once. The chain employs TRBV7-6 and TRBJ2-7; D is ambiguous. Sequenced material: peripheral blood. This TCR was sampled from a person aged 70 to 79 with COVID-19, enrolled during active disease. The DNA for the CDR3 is TGTGCCAGCAGCTTAGTCCTCGAGCAGTACTTC. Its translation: CASSLVLEQYF.